The clone carrying this TCR beta chain occurred many times. The antigen is not known. Then a second PCR, running about 6 to 12 cycles, was carried out with a sample-barcoded 5' primer and a J-beta primer mix. A tag from a template-switch adaptor with 12 random nucleotides marked each cDNA molecule. From the 5' RACE reads, TCRdb called clonotypes with MiXCR, one entry per CDR3 protein. The table lists roughly 720,000 distinct CDR3 sequences, approximately 55% of them singletons. The data are from a study of blood T cells in healthy people across ages. Study-level results: A strong correlation between TCR beta diversity and naive T cell percentage was seen.

The receptor's source is a man older than 75 in good health. Sequenced input: blood.

The CDR3 region has the DNA TGTGCCAGCAGCTTGGGTAGCGGGAGGGCCAGGGCTTACAATGAGCAGTTCTTC. Translating it yields CASSLGSGRARAYNEQFF. V is TRBV7-2 and J is TRBJ2-1, with 11 bases matching TRBD2. Germline CDR1 reads SGHTA; CDR2 reads FQGNSA. The CDR3 extends over 18 amino acids. V was pared by 3 bases and J by 4 bases, with 11 bases of the junction left unmatched.